Following are 10 T cell receptor beta chains from one sample sequenced in a study of cytomegalovirus exposure and HLA in healthy donors. The PCR was carried out with 60 Vbeta primers and 13 Jbeta primers. Method: immunoSEQ multiplex PCR; TCRdb's copy keeps in-frame clones and lacks some. This table has roughly 160,000 clones, roughly 70% appearing once. Sequencing was performed on PBMCs. The receptors were gathered from a girl under 18 in good health and CMV-seronegative.

The V and J genes are TRBV14 and TRBJ2-7; tentatively, D is TRBD1 (6 bases). The germline CDR1 and CDR2 sequences are SGHDN and FVKESK. Trimming took off 2 bases at V and 4 bases at J, with 9 bases between the two ends. This CDR3 region has 13 residues. CDR3 protein: CASSQQGHYEQYF. The DNA of the CDR3 is TGTGCCAGCAGCCAACAGGGGCATTACGAGCAGTACTTC.

The chain recombines TRBV18 with TRBJ2-1, with no clear D. Trimming stripped 3 bases from V and 6 bases from J, with 6 bases between. CDR1 is KGHSH and CDR2 is LQKENI in the germline V gene. This CDR3 spans 12 amino acids. The CDR3 DNA is TGTGCCAGCTCACCCCGTATCAATGAGCAGTTCTTC. Translating it yields CASSPRINEQFF.

A few counts support this clone. V usage is TRBV19 and J usage is TRBJ2-3; a possible D gene is TRBD2 (6 bases). Germline V gives CDR1 LNHDA, CDR2 SQIVND (reference sequence). The CDR3 contains 13 residues. V was pared by 5 bases and J by 7 bases, with 13 bases between. The CDR3 region has the DNA TGTGCCAGTAGTGGGCAGGGAGGCTATACGCAGTATTTT. Protein: CASSGQGGYTQYF.

This sequence joins TRBV14 and TRBJ1-2; TRBD1 matches at 7 bases. With 4 bases clipped from V and 5 bases from J, the junction kept 10 bases outside the gene matches. This CDR3 is built from 15 residues. Germline CDR1 is SGHDN and CDR2 is FVKESK. CDR3 bases: TGTGCCAGCAGCCCCACCTTAGGGGGCGCTTATGGCTACACCTTC. Translated: CASSPTLGGAYGYTF.

The V gene is TRBV9, the J gene TRBJ1-3; D uncertain. The germline V gene encodes CDR1 SGDLS and CDR2 YYNGEE. Trimming cost V 0 bases and J 0 bases, with 10 bases left between them. The CDR3 is made up of 16 amino acids. CDR3 residues: CASSVDGSSSGNTIYF. In DNA, the CDR3 is TGTGCCAGCAGCGTAGACGGGAGTAGCTCTGGAAACACCATATATTTT. Supplemented by reference TRBV9 and TRBJ1-3, the full variable domain reads DSGVTQTPKHLITATGQRVTLRCSPRSGDLSVYWYQQSLDQGLQFLIQYYNGEERAKGNILERFSAQQFPDLHSELNLSSLELGDSALYFCASSVDGSSSGNTIYFGEGSWLTVV.

J is TRBJ1-5 and V is TRBV6-1, with a tentative D call TRBD1 (5 bases). CDR1 and CDR2 from the germline V gene are MNHNS and SASEGT. There are 13 residues in the CDR3. Trimming took 8 bases from V and 1 from J, leaving 9 bases between them. This CDR3 reads CASQGGSNQPQHF. The CDR3 DNA follows: TGTGCCAGCCAGGGAGGAAGCAATCAGCCCCAGCATTTT.

This clone was seen only a few times. The CDR3 coding sequence is TGTGCCAGCAGTGAGGGGACTAGCGGGGGGGTTGAGCAGTTCTTC. It translates to CASSEGTSGGVEQFF. The rearrangement uses TRBV2 and TRBJ2-1; 16 positions agree with TRBD2. This CDR3 has 15 residues. Germline values: CDR1 SNHLY, CDR2 FYNNEI. V dropped 3 bases and J dropped 9; count of bases not matched to a gene: 2.

This chain links TRBV27 with TRBJ2-7, with a tentative D call TRBD2 (5 bases). This CDR3 region has 13 residues. Per germline, CDR1 MNHEY and CDR2 SMNVEV (reference sequence). V shed 3 bases and J shed 2 bases, with 8 bases lying between them. CDR3 nucleotides: TGTGCCAGCAGTTTTACCGGGACCTACGAGCAGTACTTC. This encodes CASSFTGTYEQYF.

This clone turned up a few times. The J gene is TRBJ2-7, the V gene TRBV15; D gene unclear. Germline CDR1 is LNHNV and CDR2 is YYDKDF (reference sequence). Trimming took off 5 bases at V and 3 bases at J, with 8 bases between the two ends. The CDR3 extends over 12 amino acids. The CDR3 sequence: CATSGEDYEQYF. The CDR3 DNA reads as TGTGCCACCAGCGGCGAGGACTACGAGCAGTACTTC.

This clone was recorded a few times. This chain connects TRBV7-2 to TRBJ1-5; the D gene is possibly TRBD1 (6 bases). The CDR3 runs 15 residues. The germline V gene has CDR1 SGHTA and CDR2 FQGNSA. The V end lost 2 bases, the J end lost 1 base, and 9 bases lay between the germline ends. The CDR3: CASSLSQGSNQPQHF. The CDR3 DNA reads TGTGCCAGCAGCTTATCACAGGGAAGCAATCAGCCCCAGCATTTT.